The 22 T cell receptor beta chains below were found in one sample sequenced in a study of blood T cell repertoires in COVID-19. Here immunoSEQ multiplex PCR was the method, and the copy in TCRdb shows in-frame clones only, minus some. The table has 75,000 to 95,000 clones, approximately 88% seen once. Sequences were obtained from peripheral blood. These receptors were taken from a man aged 50-59 years with active COVID-19.

The rearrangement joins TRBV7-2 to TRBJ2-2; 9 positions match TRBD1. V lost 5 bases and J lost 4; bases outside the gene matches: 8. The CDR3 covers 16 residues. Germline CDR1 is SGHTA and CDR2 is FQGNSA. The chain's CDR3 is CASSLQTGGVTGELFF. The CDR3 DNA sequence: TGTGCCAGCAGCCTACAGACAGGGGGTGTCACCGGGGAGCTGTTTTTT.

The chain joins TRBV28 to TRBJ1-1, with 7 nucleotides matching TRBD1. CDR3 length equals 14 residues. Germline CDR1 is MDHEN and CDR2 is SYDVKM. J lost 5 bases, V lost 2 bases, and 5 bases had no gene match. CDR3 in amino acids: CASSLDRARTEAFF. The CDR3 coding sequence is TGTGCCAGCAGTTTAGACAGGGCGAGAACTGAAGCTTTCTTT.

The genes are TRBV7-2 and TRBJ2-1; the D gene is possibly TRBD2 (7 bases). Trimming shortened V by 6 bases and J by 3 bases, and 15 bases separated the two germline ends. Germline loops: CDR1 SGHTA, CDR2 FQGNSA. This CDR3 comprises 15 residues. The CDR3 DNA sequence: TGTGCCAGCAGTTTTCAAGGGGGGGTCTACAATGAGCAGTTCTTC. Its translation is CASSFQGGVYNEQFF. The full variable domain, in which reference TRBV7-2 and TRBJ2-1 provide the parts outside the CDR3, is GAGVSQSPSNKVTEKGKDVELRCDPISGHTALYWYRQSLGQGLEFLIYFQGNSAPDKSGLPSDRFSAERTGGSVSTLTIQRTQQEDSAVYLCASSFQGGVYNEQFFGPGTRLTVL.

The rearrangement joins TRBV5-8 to TRBJ2-3, with a tentative D call TRBD2 (6 bases). Trimming took 7 bases from V and 0 from J, leaving 18 bases between them. The germline gives CDR1 SGHTS, CDR2 YDEGEE. The CDR3 loop spans 16 amino acids. In DNA form, the CDR3 reads TGTGCCAGCCTTTTGGGAAAAGCGGGTAGCACAGATACGCAGTATTTT. Its translation: CASLLGKAGSTDTQYF.

V gene TRBV30 combines with J gene TRBJ1-5; 11 bases fit TRBD1. V was clipped by 0 bases and J by 0 bases; unmatched bases: 7. Looked up from germline, CDR1 is GTSNPN and CDR2 is SVGIG (reference sequence). The CDR3 extends over 18 amino acids. The DNA for the CDR3 is TGTGCCTGGAGTGTCGGGACAGGGGGATATTATAGCAATCAGCCCCAGCATTTT. Residues: CAWSVGTGGYYSNQPQHF.

The rearrangement uses TRBV13 and TRBJ2-7, with 7 bases that match TRBD2. Looked up from germline, CDR1 is PRHDT and CDR2 is FYEKMQ (reference sequence). Trimming took 3 bases from V and 3 from J; bases not matched to a gene: 11. The CDR3 consists of 16 residues. The CDR3 DNA reads TGTGCCAGCAGCTTCGCGCTGGCTAGCGGCCTCTACGAGCAGTACTTC. Protein: CASSFALASGLYEQYF. Together with reference TRBV13 and TRBJ2-7, the CDR3 gives the full variable domain: AAGVIQSPRHLIKEKRETATLKCYPIPRHDTVYWYQQGPGQDPQFLISFYEKMQSDKGSIPDRFSAQQFSDYHSELNMSSLELGDSALYFCASSFALASGLYEQYFGPGTRLTVT.

This clone showed up just once. The CDR3 reads CARMSGGYNEQFF. CDR3 DNA sequence: TGTGCCAGGATGAGCGGTGGCTACAATGAGCAGTTCTTC. The chain joins TRBV11-2 to TRBJ2-1; weak D call: TRBD2 (5 bases). This CDR3 is built from 13 residues. Trimming left V 9 bases short and J 3 bases short, with 12 bases between. Germline assignment: CDR1 SGHAT and CDR2 FQNNGV.

The chain recombines TRBV28 with TRBJ2-7; no reliable D call. The CDR3 is made up of 15 amino acids. The V end was cut by 5 bases, the J end by 0 bases, with 14 bases between. CDR1 is MDHEN, CDR2 SYDVKM, per germline. The CDR3 sequence is CASSPTTLVSYEQYF. The CDR3 DNA reads as TGTGCCAGCAGTCCGACGACTCTTGTCTCCTACGAGCAGTACTTC.

The chain has TRBV6-1 and TRBJ1-1; D is possibly TRBD1 (6 bases). Trimming took off 4 bases at V and 0 bases at J, with 15 bases between the two ends. The CDR3 has 16 residues. Per germline, CDR1 MNHNS and CDR2 SASEGT. The CDR3 DNA reads TGTGCCAGCAGTGGGGGGAACAGGGTGCTGAACACTGAAGCTTTCTTT. The encoded protein is CASSGGNRVLNTEAFF.

V and J are TRBV27 and TRBJ2-1, with 11 nucleotides matching TRBD2. CDR1 MNHEY and CDR2 SMNVEV come from the germline V gene (reference sequence). The ends lost 3 bases at V and 6 bases at J; junction bases unmatched: 7. This CDR3 is built from 16 residues. In nucleotides, the CDR3 is TGTGCCAGCAGTTTCTCACTAGCGGGGGCTGCCAATGAGCAGTTCTTC. Its protein product is CASSFSLAGAANEQFF.

This chain links TRBV27 with TRBJ1-2; the match to TRBD1 covers 12 bases. Trimming took 5 bases from V and 6 from J; bases not matched to a gene: 10. The length of the CDR3 is 16 residues. CDR1 and CDR2 (germline): MNHEY, SMNVEV (reference sequence). The CDR3 loop is CASSDRDRGRFDGYTF. In DNA form, the CDR3 reads TGTGCCAGCAGTGACCGGGACAGGGGGCGTTTTGATGGCTACACCTTC.

V usage is TRBV6-5 and J usage is TRBJ1-2; D is ambiguous. Germline loops: CDR1 MNHEY, CDR2 SVGAGI. V was clipped by 3 bases and J by 5 bases, with 16 bases between them. CDR3 length equals 15 residues. DNA for the CDR3: TGTGCCAGCAGTTATAATACATTTCAGGTGTATGGCTACACCTTC. Protein: CASSYNTFQVYGYTF.

This sequence joins TRBV9 and TRBJ2-2, with TRBD2 identical over 7 bases. Germline CDR1 reads SGDLS; CDR2 reads YYNGEE. The CDR3 spans 14 residues. J gave up 6 bases and V 2 bases, and 4 bases lay outside the gene matches. The DNA of the CDR3 is TGTGCCAGCAGCGTCACTAGCGCCCCCGGGGAGCTGTTTTTT. It encodes CASSVTSAPGELFF.

This clone was detected only a few times. The chain uses TRBV6-2 or TRBV6-3 and TRBJ2-1; D not resolved. The germline gives CDR1 MNHEY, CDR2 SVGEGT. This CDR3 spans 12 amino acids. Trimming cost V 2 bases and J 8 bases, with 7 bases left between them. This CDR3 is CASSYSRDEQFF. The CDR3 DNA follows: TGTGCCAGCAGTTACAGCCGGGATGAGCAGTTCTTC.

The rearrangement uses TRBV3-1 (or the pseudogene TRBV3-2) and TRBJ1-1; TRBD1 is a possible D gene (5 bases). The CDR3 totals 14 residues. Germline CDR1 LGHDT, CDR2 YNNKEL (reference sequence). V lost 3 bases to trimming and J lost 0 bases, with 8 bases between them. CDR3 in amino acids: CASSQLTVNTEAFF. CDR3 nucleotides: TGTGCCAGCAGCCAGTTGACAGTGAACACTGAAGCTTTCTTT.

The V and J genes are TRBV6-1 and TRBJ1-2; a possible D gene is TRBD1 (5 bases). The V gene's germline CDR1 is MNHNS and CDR2 SASEGT. The length of the CDR3 is 17 residues. The V and J ends lost 2 bases and 7 bases respectively, with 23 bases between them. CDR3 DNA: TGTGCCAGCAGTGAATCGGACACGGGAGCGTCTGGTTCTGGCTACACCTTC. Translated, it gives CASSESDTGASGSGYTF.

Regarding this clone: Other DNA sequences in this specimen translate into the identical CDR3. This chain joins TRBV7-2 and TRBJ2-7; the match to TRBD2 covers 14 bases. Germline-derived CDR1 and CDR2 are SGHTA and FQGNSA. This CDR3 is 16 amino acids long. J lost 4 bases, V lost 5 bases, and 7 bases had no gene match. DNA of the CDR3: TGTGCCAGCAGCCCGGGACTAGCGGGAGTTGTTTACGAGCAGTACTTC. It yields the protein CASSPGLAGVVYEQYF. The full variable domain, rest sourced from reference TRBV7-2 and TRBJ2-7, is GAGVSQSPSNKVTEKGKDVELRCDPISGHTALYWYRQSLGQGLEFLIYFQGNSAPDKSGLPSDRFSAERTGGSVSTLTIQRTQQEDSAVYLCASSPGLAGVVYEQYFGPGTRLTVT.

This chain connects TRBV27 to TRBJ2-3; 9 bases line up with TRBD2. Germline assignment: CDR1 MNHEY and CDR2 SMNVEV (reference sequence). This CDR3 spans 15 amino acids. V was pared by 6 bases and J by 1 base, with 5 bases of the junction left unmatched. CDR3 sequence (DNA): TGTGCCAGCAGCCAAAGGACTAGCGGCACAGATACGCAGTATTTT. Protein sequence: CASSQRTSGTDTQYF.

The chain joins TRBV28 to TRBJ2-7; D is undetermined. Germline values: CDR1 MDHEN, CDR2 SYDVKM. This CDR3 has 12 residues. Trimming took off 3 bases at V and 3 bases at J, with 6 bases between the two ends. CDR3 protein: CASSLSRYEQYF. The DNA for the CDR3 is TGTGCCAGCAGTTTGAGCCGCTACGAGCAGTACTTC.

V and J are TRBV5-1 and TRBJ2-2; a weak D match, TRBD1 (5 bases). V lost 4 bases and J lost 7, with 11 bases in between. The CDR3 is 13 amino acids. CDR1 SGHRS and CDR2 YFSETQ come from the germline V gene. CDR3 bases: TGCGCCAGCAGCCCGGACACGGGCGGGGAGCTGTTTTTT. It specifies CASSPDTGGELFF.

The chain links TRBV19 to TRBJ2-5; 9 bases line up with TRBD2. CDR1 and CDR2 from the germline V gene are LNHDA and SQIVND (reference sequence). V shed 7 bases and J 4 bases; nucleotides not matched to a gene: 16. The CDR3 extends over 17 amino acids. The CDR3: CASNLNGGLAGAETQYF. The CDR3 DNA sequence: TGTGCCAGTAACCTCAACGGCGGGTTAGCGGGAGCAGAGACCCAGTACTTC.

The rearrangement joins TRBV4-3 to TRBJ2-3; 9 nucleotides align to TRBD1. Per the germline V gene, CDR1 is LGHNA and CDR2 is YSLEER. V gave up 0 bases and J gave up 7 bases; unmatched junction bases: 8. This CDR3 spans 16 amino acids. The DNA for the CDR3 is TGCGCCAGCAGCCAAGATTTTGGACAGGGGCCAAATACGCAGTATTTT. Amino acids: CASSQDFGQGPNTQYF.